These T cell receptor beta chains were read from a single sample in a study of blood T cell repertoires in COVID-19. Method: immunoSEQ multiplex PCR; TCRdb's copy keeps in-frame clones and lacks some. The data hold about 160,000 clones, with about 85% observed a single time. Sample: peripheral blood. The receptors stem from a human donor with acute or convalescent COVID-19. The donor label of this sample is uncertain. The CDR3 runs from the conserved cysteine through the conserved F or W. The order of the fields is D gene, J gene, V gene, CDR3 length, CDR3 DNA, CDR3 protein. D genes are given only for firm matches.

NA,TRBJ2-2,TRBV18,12,TGTGCCAGCTCACCACAGGGGAGGGAGCTGTTTTTT,CASSPQGRELFF
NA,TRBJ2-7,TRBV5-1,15,TGCGCCAGCAGCCCCTCTAATCCCCCGGGGGACGAGCAGTACTTC,CASSPSNPPGDEQYF
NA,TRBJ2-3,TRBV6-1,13,TGTGCCAGCAGTGAAGTAAGGAGGGATACGCAGTATTTT,CASSEVRRDTQYF
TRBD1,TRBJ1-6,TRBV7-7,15,TGTGCCAGCAGCTTAGGGGACAGCGATAATTCACCCCTCCACTTT,CASSLGDSDNSPLHF
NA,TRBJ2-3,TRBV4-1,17,TGCGCCAGCAGCCAGAAGCTCCTAGGATTGAACACAGATACGCAGTATTTT,CASSQKLLGLNTDTQYF
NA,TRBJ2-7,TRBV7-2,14,TGTGCCAGCAGCCCCCAAGATGCGGCCTACGAGCAGTACTTC,CASSPQDAAYEQYF
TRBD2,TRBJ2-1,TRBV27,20,TGTGCCAGCACGACGGAGAGAAGAATAGCGGGGGGACCAAGAAACAATGAGCAGTTCTTC,CASTTERRIAGGPRNNEQFF
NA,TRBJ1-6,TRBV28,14,TGTGCCAGCAGCTACCGACACGATAATTCACCCCTCCACTTT,CASSYRHDNSPLHF
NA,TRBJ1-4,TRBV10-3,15,TGTGCCATCAGACCCGGGCAGGGATCGGCGGAAAAACTGTTTTTT,CAIRPGQGSAEKLFF
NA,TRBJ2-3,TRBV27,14,TGTGCCAGCACGTTCGGGTCGGGGACAGATACGCAGTATTTT,CASTFGSGTDTQYF
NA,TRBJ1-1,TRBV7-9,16,TGTGCCAGCAGCTTAGGCCTCGGGGGGAAGAACACTGAAGCTTTCTTT,CASSLGLGGKNTEAFF
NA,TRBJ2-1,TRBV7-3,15,TGTGCCAGCAGCTTAAGGCGGACTTCCTACAATGAGCAGTTCTTC,CASSLRRTSYNEQFF
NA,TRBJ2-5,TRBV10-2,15,TGCGCCAGCAGTGAGCAGGATCCGGCGTTCAGGACCCAGTACTTC,CASSEQDPAFRTQYF
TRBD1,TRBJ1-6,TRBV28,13,TGTGCCAGCGGGGGACAGAGGATTTCACCCCTCCACTTT,CASGGQRISPLHF